What follows are 21 T cell receptor beta chains derived from one specimen sequenced in a study of Graves' ophthalmopathy and Graves' hyperthyroidism. The authors amplified TCR beta CDR3 regions, and they did so from RNA transcripts for repertoire sequencing. HTBI primers primed a first-round RT-PCR, and a second-round multiplex PCR followed. One entry per CDR3 protein results from TCRdb running MiXCR on the multiplex PCR reads. There are some 160,000 distinct CDR3 sequences in the sample; around 39% occur only once, and approximately 9% lies in the top ten. Sequencing input: peripheral blood. These TCRs come from a man aged 25-45 years with Graves' ophthalmopathy.

This clonotype showed up many times. The rearrangement links TRBV7-2 to TRBJ2-5, with D possibly being TRBD1 (5 bases). Between the trimmed V and J ends, which lost 1 base and 7 bases, there was a span of 13 bases. CDR1 and CDR2 from the germline V gene are SGHTA and FQGNSA. This CDR3 region has 14 residues. CDR3 region: CASSLELGPGTQYF. As DNA, the CDR3 is TGTGCCAGCAGCTTAGAGCTGGGGCCGGGGACCCAGTACTTC. The entire variable domain, with the rest obtained from reference TRBV7-2 and TRBJ2-5, is as follows: GAGVSQSPSNKVTEKGKDVELRCDPISGHTALYWYRQSLGQGLEFLIYFQGNSAPDKSGLPSDRFSAERTGGSVSTLTIQRTQQEDSAVYLCASSLELGPGTQYFGPGTRLLVL.

The chain has TRBV28 and TRBJ1-2; D is perhaps TRBD1 (6 bases). CDR1 and CDR2 (germline): MDHEN, SYDVKM. Trimming took off 6 bases at V and 0 bases at J, with 11 bases between the two ends. The CDR3 has 14 amino acids. The CDR3 DNA follows: TGTGCCAGCAGAGGACAGAGCGCTAACTATGGCTACACCTTC. The encoded protein is CASRGQSANYGYTF.

This clonotype was found many times. V is TRBV30 and J is TRBJ2-4; no clear D. Trimming took off 3 bases at V and 1 base at J, with 10 bases between the two ends. Germline V gene lookup returns CDR1 GTSNPN and CDR2 SVGIG (reference sequence). This CDR3 region has 14 residues. CDR3 loop: CAWSLWAAKNIQYF. The DNA for the CDR3 is TGTGCCTGGAGCCTCTGGGCGGCCAAAAACATTCAGTACTTC.

The genes are TRBV28 and TRBJ2-7; tentative D call: TRBD1 (5 bases). Germline CDR1 MDHEN, CDR2 SYDVKM. The length of the CDR3 is 14 residues. The ends were cut back, 7 bases at V and 3 bases at J, with 16 bases in the middle. CDR3 region: CASIPPGNLYEQYF. CDR3 DNA: TGTGCCAGCATCCCCCCAGGGAATCTCTACGAGCAGTACTTC.

The V call is TRBV12-3 or TRBV12-4, the J call TRBJ1-5, with D unresolved. Trimming left V 4 bases short and J 16 bases short, with 17 bases between. CDR3 length: 12 residues. CDR3 coding DNA: TGTGCCAGCAGTTCCACGGACGGGCCCCGACATTTT. Amino acid sequence: CASSSTDGPRHF.

This clonotype was seen ten or more times. The V call is TRBV20-1, the J call TRBJ2-2; D not resolved. Trimming took off 1 base at V and 2 bases at J, with 5 bases between the two ends. The CDR3 is 13 residues long. Germline-derived CDR1 and CDR2 are DFQATT and SNEGSKA (reference sequence). In DNA, the CDR3 is TGCAGTGCTAGAGTCCCCAACACCGGGGAGCTGTTTTTT. Translation gives CSARVPNTGELFF.

This clonotype was picked up a small number of times. The chain has TRBV15 and TRBJ1-6; D is unresolved. The CDR3 runs 15 residues. Trimming pared 0 bases from V and 3 bases from J, leaving 6 bases between. Germline-derived CDR1 and CDR2 are LNHNV and YYDKDF (reference sequence). The CDR3 nucleotides read TGTGCCACCAGCAGAGATGGAAACTATAATTCACCCCTCCACTTT. Translated, it gives CATSRDGNYNSPLHF.

This clonotype was observed at least ten times. The junction shows a germline mismatch at one end, possibly a read error. The chain couples TRBV30 to TRBJ2-7; D may be TRBD1 or TRBD2 (5 bases each). Per the germline V gene, CDR1 is GTSNPN and CDR2 is SVGIG (reference sequence). The CDR3 length is 13 residues. As DNA, the CDR3 is TGTGCCTGGAGAGGTTTAGGGACCGACGAACAGTACTTC. Protein sequence: CAWRGLGTDEQYF.

This clonotype occurred many times. The chain carries TRBV3-1 and TRBJ2-5; the D gene is possibly TRBD1 (5 bases). CDR3 size: 13 residues. V was cut by 4 bases and J by 5 bases, with 11 bases left in between. Germline CDR1 reads LGHDT; CDR2 reads YNNKEL (reference sequence). The CDR3 coding sequence is TGTGCCAGCAGCCCGACAGAGAGCGAGACCCAGTACTTC. Translated, it gives CASSPTESETQYF.

The chain is built from TRBV11-2 and TRBJ1-1; D not resolved. V lost 0 bases and J 0 bases, leaving 8 bases between the germline ends. From germline, CDR1 is SGHAT and CDR2 FQNNGV. The CDR3 is made up of 15 amino acids. CDR3 nucleotides: TGTGCCAGCAGCTTAGAACGTGGCCTGAACACTGAAGCTTTCTTT. As protein: CASSLERGLNTEAFF.

This clonotype occurred many times. This chain uses TRBV30 with TRBJ2-7, with a tentative D call TRBD1 (6 bases). The CDR3 has 10 amino acids. V was pared by 7 bases and J by 6 bases, with 10 bases between. Looked up from germline, CDR1 is GTSNPN and CDR2 is SVGIG (reference sequence). The CDR3 DNA reads as TGTGCCTCCCAGGGGATCGAGCAGTACTTC. Translated: CASQGIEQYF.

A word on this clonotype: At one end the junction does not follow the germline gene, possibly because of a read error. This chain uses TRBV12-3 or TRBV12-4 with TRBJ2-2; TRBD2 might be the D (5 bases). The CDR3 sequence is 11 residues long. CDR3 amino acids: CASRLTGKLFF. CDR3 coding DNA: TGTGCCAGCAGACTAACCGGGAAGCTGTTTTTT.

The V gene is TRBV12-3 or TRBV12-4, the J gene TRBJ2-7; no reliable D call. The length of the CDR3 is 13 residues. Trimming took off 5 bases at V and 6 bases at J, with 14 bases between the two ends. This chain's CDR3 is CASSELISGEQYF. The CDR3 bases are TGTGCCAGCAGTGAGTTAATATCGGGCGAGCAGTACTTC.

This clonotype was detected ten times or more. The chain couples TRBV6-1 to TRBJ2-7; D unresolved. Trimming removed 1 base from V and 2 bases from J, with 9 bases in between. This CDR3 has 14 residues. From germline, CDR1 is MNHNS and CDR2 SASEGT. CDR3 DNA sequence: TGTGCCAGCAGTGAAGTAGGGTCCACCTACGAGCAGTACTTC. This encodes CASSEVGSTYEQYF.

The V and J genes are TRBV7-2 and TRBJ1-2; no firm D call. Trimming took off 2 bases at V and 3 bases at J, with 13 bases between the two ends. There are 15 residues in the CDR3. Germline V lookup: CDR1 SGHTA, CDR2 FQGNSA. CDR3 sequence reads: CASSLPIGIDYGYTF. CDR3 DNA sequence: TGTGCCAGCAGCTTACCAATCGGGATAGACTATGGCTACACCTTC.

This clonotype was seen many times. V is TRBV6-5 and J is TRBJ1-1; TRBD1 is a possible D gene (5 bases). CDR3 size: 15 residues. V lost 0 bases to trimming and J lost 3 bases, with 11 bases between them. Germline V gene lookup returns CDR1 MNHEY and CDR2 SVGAGI. The CDR3 here is CASSYSGRLDTEAFF. The CDR3 nucleotides are TGTGCCAGCAGTTACTCGGGACGGTTGGACACTGAAGCTTTCTTT.

This clonotype has at least ten counts. This chain uses TRBV28 with TRBJ2-7, with no clear D. With 3 bases removed from V and 4 bases from J, the gap between germline ends came to 7 bases. CDR1 is MDHEN, CDR2 SYDVKM, per germline. This CDR3 has 12 amino acids. In nucleotides, the CDR3 is TGTGCCAGCAGTTTGGGCAGGTACGAGCAGTACTTC. Translated, it gives CASSLGRYEQYF.

This clonotype was observed at least ten times. This chain connects TRBV6-1 to TRBJ1-1; D remains ambiguous. With 0 bases removed from V and 4 bases from J, the gap between germline ends came to 6 bases. The CDR3 is made up of 13 amino acids. Germline CDR1 MNHNS, CDR2 SASEGT. CDR3 amino acids: CASSEAWSTEAFF. Written as DNA, the CDR3 is TGTGCCAGCAGTGAAGCGTGGAGCACTGAAGCTTTCTTT.

This clonotype appeared many times. The chain has TRBV15 and TRBJ2-7, with D tentatively TRBD1 (6 bases). This CDR3 is built from 14 residues. Germline loops: CDR1 LNHNV, CDR2 YYDKDF (reference sequence). Between the trimmed V and J ends, which lost 1 base and 6 bases, there was a span of 13 bases. The CDR3 loop reads CATSRVTGTVEQYF. In nucleotides, the CDR3 is TGTGCCACCAGCAGAGTAACAGGGACGGTCGAGCAGTACTTC.

This clonotype was seen many times. The chain joins TRBV19 to TRBJ2-7, with 8 nucleotides matching TRBD1. V lost 6 bases to trimming and J lost 4 bases; unmatched junction nucleotides: 2. The V gene's germline CDR1 is LNHDA and CDR2 SQIVND (reference sequence). The CDR3 length is 12 residues. Here the CDR3 reads CASRDREYEQYF. The DNA of the CDR3 is TGTGCCAGTAGGGACAGGGAGTACGAGCAGTACTTC.

V and J are TRBV29-1 and TRBJ1-1; perhaps TRBD1 as D (5 bases). V lost 4 bases and J 2 bases, leaving 8 bases between the germline ends. Germline V CDR1 and CDR2: SQVTM, ANQGSEA. The CDR3 is 12 residues long. CDR3 in DNA: TGCAGCGTTGTCAGGGTCAACACTGAAGCTTTCTTT. Amino acids: CSVVRVNTEAFF.